Presented here are 4 T cell receptor beta chains from one specimen sequenced in a study of tumor and adjacent non-tumor tissue in lung cancer. TCRbeta libraries were built with three rounds of nested PCR, modified from ARM-PCR. TCRdb analysed the multiplex PCR reads with MiXCR anew, one entry per CDR3 protein. Of 100,000 to 150,000 distinct CDR3 sequences in the sample, 60% to 70% were seen once. RNA was extracted from bulk tissue without any cell sorting. Specimen: lung tumor tissue. The receptors were sampled from a man aged 25-45 years with non-small cell lung cancer.

A word on this clonotype: One end of the junction is discordant with germline, which a read error may explain. The CDR3 spells CTSNSDTLNEKLFF. The CDR3 DNA follows: TGTACCAGCAATTCCGACACCCTTAATGAAAAACTGTTTTTT. The chain combines TRBV6-2 or TRBV6-3 with TRBJ1-4; D call uncertain. CDR3 size: 14 residues. The germline gives CDR1 MNHEY, CDR2 SVGEGT.

Concerning this clonotype: Because the CDR3 is missing its conserved closing phenylalanine or tryptophan, this is likely a read error. This rearrangement joins TRBV20-1 to TRBJ2-1; possible D gene TRBD1, 8 bases. CDR3 length: 14 residues. Per germline, CDR1 DFQATT and CDR2 SNEGSKA (reference sequence). The CDR3 reads CSARPNTGGVEQFS. CDR3 sequence (DNA): TGCAGCGCCAGACCTAATACAGGGGGGGTTGAGCAGTTCTCC.

The chain joins TRBV5-4 to TRBJ2-5, with TRBD2 identical over 13 bases. V was clipped by 0 bases and J by 4 bases; unmatched bases: 3. Germline V gene sequence: CDR1 SGHNT, CDR2 YYREEE (reference sequence). The CDR3 runs 16 residues. CDR3 coding DNA: TGTGCCAGCAGCTTGGGGACTAGCGGGGGTCGAGAGACCCAGTACTTC. Protein: CASSLGTSGGRETQYF.

This clonotype showed up many times. This may be a read error: a much more frequent sequence differs by one nucleotide. This chain links TRBV20-1 with TRBJ1-1; D is unresolved. The CDR3 totals 14 residues. Per germline, CDR1 DFQATT and CDR2 SNEGSKA (reference sequence). The CDR3 sequence is CSAPHPHMNTEASF. The CDR3 DNA reads TGCAGTGCCCCCCACCCCCACATGAACACTGAAGCTTCCTTT.